This is a list of T cell receptor beta chains from one sample in a study of blood T cells in healthy people across ages. TCRdb recomputed calls from the 5' RACE reads with MiXCR, one row per CDR3 protein. The table shows under 1,000,000 distinct CDR3 sequences, with about half occurring only once. Sequenced: blood. The source of these receptors is a man older than 75 in good health. The CDR3 runs from the conserved cysteine through the conserved F or W. D genes are given only for firm matches. Where a row states a size, it is once, few, many or the class of an expanded clone; other rows omit it.

clone_size	d_call	j_call	v_call	cdr3_nt	cdr3_aa
NA	TRBD2	TRBJ2-2	TRBV4-3	TGCGCCAGCAGCCAAGATCAGGCCGCTAGCGGGAATCGGGAGCTGTTTTTT	CASSQDQAASGNRELFF
NA	NA	TRBJ2-3	TRBV12-3/TRBV12-4	TGTGCCAGCAGTCCTGAAGGCGTTCCCGGCACAGATACGCAGTATTTT	CASSPEGVPGTDTQYF
few	TRBD1	TRBJ2-1	TRBV20-1	TGCAGTGCAGCCGGGACAGGGGAAACTTGTCCGTTCTTC	CSAAGTGETCPFF
NA	NA	TRBJ1-2	TRBV30	TGTGCCTGGAGTGTAAGTGGCATTAACTATGGCTACACCTTC	CAWSVSGINYGYTF
NA	TRBD1	TRBJ2-7	TRBV15	TGTGCCACCAGCAGAGATGGTGGGACAGGGGGCTACGAGCAGTACTTC	CATSRDGGTGGYEQYF
NA	NA	TRBJ2-3	TRBV7-2	TGTGCCAGCAGCTTAAGTGTGGCAGATACGCAGTATTTT	CASSLSVADTQYF
many	NA	TRBJ2-3	TRBV7-2	TGTGCCAGCAGCTTCTCCGCCGCCACAGATACGCAGTATTTT	CASSFSAATDTQYF
NA	NA	TRBJ1-2	TRBV20-1	TGCAGTGCTAGATTTATGAGTGGCTACACCTTC	CSARFMSGYTF
NA	NA	TRBJ2-1	TRBV7-2	TGTGCCAGCAGCTTTCGACGGGGCGATGGGTTCTTC	CASSFRRGDGFF
NA	TRBD2	TRBJ2-1	TRBV20-1	TGCAGTGCCCCGCGGAATAGCGGGAGGACCCGATCCTACAATGAGCAGTTCTTC	CSAPRNSGRTRSYNEQFF
NA	TRBD1	TRBJ2-5	TRBV24-1	TGTGCCACCAGTGAACATGACAGGGCAGAGCGGGAGACCCAGTACTTC	CATSEHDRAERETQYF
NA	NA	TRBJ2-4	TRBV30	TGTGCCTGGACCCCAAACCCGCTAGGTAGGGAGCAGTACTTC	CAWTPNPLGREQYF
NA	TRBD2	TRBJ2-3	TRBV20-1	TGCAGTGCTACGGGCGCTAGCGGCTCCACAGATACGCAGTATTTT	CSATGASGSTDTQYF
NA	TRBD2	TRBJ2-5	TRBV4-2	TGTGCCAGCAGCCAAGTACTAGCGGGAGGAGAGACCCAGTACTTC	CASSQVLAGGETQYF
NA	NA	TRBJ1-2	TRBV20-1	TGCAGTGCTAGAGATGGCAGGGACTATGGCTACACCTTC	CSARDGRDYGYTF
many	TRBD1	TRBJ2-6	TRBV12-3/TRBV12-4	TGTGCCAGCAGTTCGGGACAGGGGGCCAACGTCCTGACTTTC	CASSSGQGANVLTF
few	NA	TRBJ1-4	TRBV5-1	TGCGCCAGCAGCGAACCCGAAGAAAAACTGTTTTTT	CASSEPEEKLFF
NA	NA	TRBJ2-5	TRBV5-1	TGCGCCAGCAGCGTGGGACATAGCCCTTCCAATGAGCAGTACTTC	CASSVGHSPSNEQYF
NA	TRBD1	TRBJ2-1	TRBV6-5	TGTGCCAGCAGTTGGGGACAGGGCTACAATGAGCAGTTCTTC	CASSWGQGYNEQFF
NA	NA	TRBJ2-7	TRBV20-1	TGCAGTGCGGTAGAGGCCAGGGGCTACGAGCAGTACTTC	CSAVEARGYEQYF
NA	TRBD2	TRBJ2-1	TRBV6-6	TGTGCCAGCAGTACCCTAGCGGGAGGTCTGTTCTTC	CASSTLAGGLFF
NA	NA	TRBJ1-2	TRBV6-1	TGTGCCAGCAGTGAACGGCGGCTCTATGGCTACACCTTC	CASSERRLYGYTF
few	TRBD1	TRBJ1-4	TRBV5-1	TGCGCCAGCAGCGTCGGACAGGCAACTAATGAAAAACTGTTTTTT	CASSVGQATNEKLFF
NA	NA	TRBJ2-7	TRBV29-1	TGCAGCGTTGGGTGTCTCTCCTACGAGCAGTACTTC	CSVGCLSYEQYF
few	NA	TRBJ2-7	TRBV20-1	TGCAGTGCCGCCAGGGACGGTTACGAGCAGTACTTC	CSAARDGYEQYF
few	TRBD2	TRBJ2-3	TRBV12-3/TRBV12-4	TGTGCCAGCAGTTTAGATGGCGGGGGGCGCACAGATACGCAGTATTTT	CASSLDGGGRTDTQYF
NA	NA	TRBJ2-1	TRBV29-1	TGCAGCGTGGCGGTAGTTAATGAGCAGTTCTTC	CSVAVVNEQFF
NA	NA	TRBJ2-5	TRBV12-3/TRBV12-4	TGTGCCAGCGGTGGCAGGGGGGAGGGGGAACAAGAGACCCAGTACTTC	CASGGRGEGEQETQYF
NA	NA	TRBJ2-7	TRBV20-1	TGCAGTGCTAAAGAGACTCTTAGCTCCTACGAGCAGTACTTC	CSAKETLSSYEQYF
few	TRBD2	TRBJ2-3	TRBV20-1	TGCAGTGCTAGTCTAGCGGGAGGTCCCAATACGCAGTATTTT	CSASLAGGPNTQYF
NA	NA	TRBJ1-2	TRBV5-1	TGCGCCAGCAGCTTGACCGACCGGGGCGGGGGCTACACCTTC	CASSLTDRGGGYTF
NA	NA	TRBJ2-7	TRBV6-2/TRBV6-3	TGTGCCAGCAGTAAAGGGCCCGGGACAAGAGAAAACTACGAGCAGTACTTC	CASSKGPGTRENYEQYF